The table lists the clone carrying this T cell receptor beta chain with many counts. Antigen specificity is unknown. Study processing details: CDR3 was compared across clinicopathological groups, and the resulting differences were used to build a distant-metastasis classifier for papillary thyroid cancer. TCRdb reanalyzed the PCR reads via MiXCR. Clone size and V and J calls follow TCRdb, not the original study. The data show about 69,000 clones, 14% seen once. None of the patients had undergone any treatment ahead of thyroid surgery. This entry is derived from a study of metastatic and nonmetastatic thyroid tumors. Study-wide context: Malignant thyroid and benign thyroid patients provided blood and tumor or nodule tissue whose repertoires were compared.

Germline CDR1 and CDR2: SEHNR and FQNEAQ (reference sequence). The CDR3 length is 16 residues. The V end was cut by 4 bases, the J end by 0 bases, with 13 bases between. General study results and limits: Reported TCR beta diversity, measured in blood and tumor, was significantly higher for malignant thyroid tumors than for benign nodules.

The receptor comes from a male donor with papillary thyroid cancer or a benign thyroid nodule (not recorded which). Some clones in this sample may be carry-over from other donors' samples. Sequencing was carried out using blood. The chain is built from TRBV7-9 and TRBJ2-1, with a tentative D call TRBD2 (5 bases). This CDR3 reads CASSYISASSYNEQFF. The DNA for the CDR3 is TGTGCCAGCAGCTATATTAGCGCTAGCTCCTACAATGAGCAGTTCTTC.